This record concerns one TCR beta chain sequence. Its cognate antigen is unknown. This entry comes from a study of T cell responses to AZD1222 COVID-19 vaccine. Study results and limitations: Spike was spanned by vaccine-associated CD4 TCRs, which were dominant at 160-218 and 743-854.

The CDR3 totals 15 residues. Looked up from germline, CDR1 is SGHTA and CDR2 is FQGNSA. V lost 3 bases to trimming and J lost 10 bases, with 16 bases between them. Clones were sequenced by immunoSEQ multiplex PCR, and TCRdb holds only the in-frame ones, with some missing. The sample records under 150,000 clones, over 75% being singletons. The receptor's source is an adult in good health. The sample consisted of peripheral blood, taken on day 0 of MenACWY control vaccination. The J gene is TRBJ1-6, the V gene TRBV7-2; D unresolved. Here the CDR3 DNA reads TGTGCCAGCAGCTTTAATCCAGTGGTTGGGTCACCCCTCCACTTT. Protein product: CASSFNPVVGSPLHF. The full variable domain, its missing parts supplied by reference TRBV7-2 and TRBJ1-6, is GAGVSQSPSNKVTEKGKDVELRCDPISGHTALYWYRQSLGQGLEFLIYFQGNSAPDKSGLPSDRFSAERTGGSVSTLTIQRTQQEDSAVYLCASSFNPVVGSPLHFGNGTRLTVT.